Below are 5 T cell receptor beta chains sequenced from a single sample in a study of CD8 T cells in Susac syndrome. The RNA input was 0.5 to 1 ug, and it was reverse transcribed with random hexamers. Each CDR3 protein gets one entry after TCRdb re-called the immunoSEQ multiplex PCR reads with MiXCR. The sample records hundreds of thousands of distinct CDR3 sequences, approximately 95% being singletons. What was sequenced was CD4+ T cells from PBMCs. The receptors were gathered from a human donor with multiple sclerosis.

The chain uses TRBV5-6 and TRBJ2-3; D is perhaps TRBD2 (5 bases). The CDR3 extends over 14 amino acids. Trimming pared 1 base from V and 4 bases from J, leaving 10 bases between. In germline, CDR1 is SGHDT, CDR2 YYEEEE. The CDR3 loop reads CASSLTLVSDTQYF. The CDR3 bases are TGTGCCAGCAGCTTGACACTAGTCTCAGATACGCAGTATTTT.

The chain carries TRBV20-1 and TRBJ1-5; 7 bases line up with TRBD1. Germline V gives CDR1 DFQATT, CDR2 SNEGSKA (reference sequence). The length of the CDR3 is 12 residues. J gave up 5 bases and V 8 bases, and 6 bases lay outside the gene matches. The CDR3 DNA sequence: TGCAGTACGACAGGGCTGGATCAGCCCCAGCATTTT. Amino acid sequence: CSTTGLDQPQHF.

V usage is TRBV29-1 and J usage is TRBJ1-1, with TRBD1 identical over 8 bases. V dropped 3 bases and J dropped 4; count of bases not matched to a gene: 4. Germline CDR1 reads SQVTM; CDR2 reads ANQGSEA. This CDR3 has 13 residues. CDR3 sequence: CSVEDRAITEAFF. In DNA form, the CDR3 reads TGCAGCGTTGAGGACAGGGCAATCACTGAAGCTTTCTTT.

The chain joins TRBV29-1 to TRBJ1-4; 8 nucleotides line up with TRBD1. Trimming took 1 base from V and 8 from J; bases not matched to a gene: 6. Germline loops: CDR1 SQVTM, CDR2 ANQGSEA. This CDR3 comprises 14 residues. CDR3 coding DNA: TGCAGCGTTGAAGGGCAGGGGGCGAGGGAAAAACTGTTTTTT. This sequence encodes CSVEGQGAREKLFF. The full variable domain, its missing parts supplied by reference TRBV29-1 and TRBJ1-4, is SAVISQKPSRDICQRGTSLTIQCQVDSQVTMMFWYRQQPGQSLTLIATANQGSEATYESGFVIDKFPISRPNLTFSTLTVSNMSPEDSSIYLCSVEGQGAREKLFFGSGTQLSVL.

In its sample, this clonotype was seen once. Germline is not matched at one junction end, which may reflect a read error. The CDR3 spells CASSAHAVPDF. DNA for the CDR3: TGCGCCAGCAGCGCCCACGCGGTCCCTGATTTT. V and J are TRBV4-1 and TRBJ1-3, with D uncertain. Looked up from germline, CDR1 is MGHRA and CDR2 is YSYEKL. This CDR3 spans 11 amino acids.